This passage covers 11 T cell receptor beta chains from one sample sequenced in a study of neurological immune-mediated disorders (dated by TCRdb to the late 2010s). The sample's time point label, decoded: longitudinal time-point 1 (baseline). The method was 5' RACE. TCRdb names Illumina HiSeq 2500 as the instrument used. Using fastp at Q25 and MiXCR, TCRdb reprocessed the public reads and kept productive beta chains. Under each unique CDR3 protein, matching rows form one entry showing the most common genes and DNA. The sample has approximately 36,000 distinct CDR3 sequences on record, around 3.1% of them singletons. Jointly, the top ten make up more than 7% of the sample. The material sequenced was PBMCs. Receptors originate from a woman aged 60-75 years with multiple sclerosis.

This clonotype was counted at least ten times. The V gene is TRBV5-1, the J gene TRBJ1-1; possibly TRBD1 for D (6 bases). The CDR3 spans 15 residues. Per germline, CDR1 SGHRS and CDR2 YFSETQ. V was trimmed by 0 bases and J by 1 base, leaving 10 bases between them. CDR3 DNA: TGCGCCAGCAGCTTGGTTTCAGGGGAGAACACTGAAGCTTTCTTT. Translated, it gives CASSLVSGENTEAFF.

In its sample, this clonotype was seen many times. The chain employs TRBV20-1 and TRBJ1-2; D unresolved. CDR1 and CDR2 from the germline V gene are DFQATT and SNEGSKA (reference sequence). V dropped 1 base and J dropped 4 bases, with 10 bases sitting between them. The CDR3 is made up of 13 amino acids. The DNA for the CDR3 is TGCAGTGCTAGAGGGGTCCCGGGCTATGGCTACACCTTC. It encodes CSARGVPGYGYTF.

This clonotype was seen many times. The chain carries TRBV6-2 or TRBV6-3 and TRBJ2-3; the match to TRBD2 covers 10 bases. CDR1 is MNHEY, CDR2 SVGEGT, per germline. CDR3 size: 13 residues. The ends lost 5 bases at V and 12 bases at J; junction bases unmatched: 8. CDR3 amino acids: CASSPPGLALQYF. The CDR3 DNA reads TGTGCCAGCAGTCCCCCGGGACTAGCGCTCCAGTATTTT.

This clonotype was counted a few times. The rearrangement joins TRBV20-1 to TRBJ2-6, with D perhaps matching TRBD2 (6 bases). The length of the CDR3 is 18 residues. Germline loops: CDR1 DFQATT, CDR2 SNEGSKA (reference sequence). V dropped 0 bases and J dropped 0 bases, with 15 bases sitting between them. The CDR3, as DNA: TGCAGTGCTAGAGATTGGAGGGACTCCCGCTCTGGGGCCAACGTCCTGACTTTC. It specifies CSARDWRDSRSGANVLTF.

This clonotype showed up many times. The chain couples TRBV7-2 to TRBJ2-7; 7 bases align to TRBD1. Germline loops: CDR1 SGHTA, CDR2 FQGNSA. V lost 5 bases, J lost 1 base, and 8 bases stayed unmatched. The length of the CDR3 is 15 residues. CDR3 coding DNA: TGTGCCAGCAGCGCGAGGGACAGTTGGTCCTACGAGCAGTACTTC. Encoded protein: CASSARDSWSYEQYF.

In its sample, this clonotype was seen many times. The rearrangement uses TRBV5-8 and TRBJ1-1, with 9 bases lining up with TRBD1. Germline V gene data show CDR1 as SGHTS and CDR2 as YDEGEE. The CDR3 runs 14 residues. The V and J ends lost 5 bases and 5 bases, in that order; junction bases with no gene match: 7. The CDR3 DNA sequence: TGTGCCAGCAGATCGGACAGGGGAGGAACTGAAGCTTTCTTT. Translating it yields CASRSDRGGTEAFF.

At least ten counts were recorded for this clonotype. The gene calls are TRBV6-6 and TRBJ1-5; D unresolved. V lost 6 bases and J lost 0, with 6 bases in between. CDR1 is MNHNY and CDR2 is SVGAGI in the germline V gene (reference sequence). This CDR3 has 13 residues. This chain's CDR3 is CASSPDSNQPQHF. CDR3 nucleotide sequence: TGTGCCAGCAGCCCCGATAGCAATCAGCCCCAGCATTTT.

The sample holds many counts of this clonotype. The V and J genes are TRBV3-1 and TRBJ1-2; D gene unclear. With 1 base removed from V and 2 bases from J, the gap between germline ends came to 11 bases. Germline V CDR1 and CDR2: LGHDT, YNNKEL (reference sequence). CDR3 length: 15 amino acids. For the CDR3, the DNA is TGTGCCAGCAGCCAAGTAGGAGGGAACAACTATGGCTACACCTTC. Translating it yields CASSQVGGNNYGYTF.

At least ten counts were recorded for this clonotype. The chain joins TRBV18 to TRBJ2-2, with D hard to call. Germline CDR1 reads KGHSH; CDR2 reads LQKENI. V gave up 2 bases and J gave up 4 bases, with 5 bases separating them. The CDR3 runs to 13 residues. The CDR3 loop reads CASSPSSTGELFF. CDR3 coding DNA: TGTGCCAGCTCACCAAGCAGCACCGGGGAGCTGTTTTTT.

This clonotype was recorded at least ten times. The chain combines TRBV5-5 with TRBJ2-5; TRBD2 matches 9 bases. This CDR3 has 15 residues. V shed 3 bases and J 9 bases; nucleotides not matched to a gene: 12. The germline CDR1 and CDR2 sequences are SGHKS and YYEKEE (reference sequence). CDR3: CASSSPGLAKEAQYF. The CDR3 DNA sequence: TGTGCCAGCAGCTCACCGGGACTAGCCAAGGAGGCCCAGTACTTC.

This clonotype was recorded at least ten times. The CDR3 here is CASTWMAALVSDTQYF. As DNA, the CDR3 is TGTGCCAGCACTTGGATGGCAGCTTTAGTGTCAGATACGCAGTATTTT. This sequence joins TRBV11-2 and TRBJ2-3, with D unclear. Trimming cost V 7 bases and J 4 bases, with 21 bases left between them. This CDR3 has 16 amino acids. Germline CDR1 SGHAT, CDR2 FQNNGV. Complete variable domain (other parts from reference TRBV11-2 and TRBJ2-3): EAGVAQSPRYKIIEKRQSVAFWCNPISGHATLYWYQQILGQGPKLLIQFQNNGVVDDSQLPKDRFSAERLKGVDSTLKIQPAKLEDSAVYLCASTWMAALVSDTQYFGPGTRLTVL.